These 14 T cell receptor beta chains came from one sample sequenced in a study of cytomegalovirus exposure and HLA in healthy donors. PCR amplification relied on 60 Vbeta primers (plus 13 Jbeta primers). Repertoires were generated with immunoSEQ multiplex PCR, while TCRdb's copy carries only in-frame clones and drops some. The data show 100,000 to 150,000 clones, roughly 80% seen once. Input material: PBMCs. Every receptor here comes from a man younger than 35 in good health and CMV-seropositive.

This chain links TRBV6-5 with TRBJ2-7; D is perhaps TRBD1 (6 bases). CDR1 MNHEY and CDR2 SVGAGI come from the germline V gene. V lost 10 bases, J lost 4 bases, and 17 bases lay in between. This CDR3 comprises 13 residues. The CDR3 sequence: CATQPGTKYEQYF. In DNA form, the CDR3 reads TGTGCCACCCAGCCCGGGACAAAGTACGAGCAGTACTTC.

The chain employs TRBV2 and TRBJ1-5; D is uncertain. The germline gives CDR1 SNHLY, CDR2 FYNNEI. V shed 5 bases and J shed 3 bases, with 11 bases lying between them. This CDR3 is built from 14 residues. CDR3 nucleotide sequence: TGTGCCAGCAGTAGGAGTATATCCAATCAGCCCCAGCATTTT. Protein sequence: CASSRSISNQPQHF.

This clone was seen once. The V gene is TRBV6-1, the J gene TRBJ1-4; D is perhaps TRBD1 (6 bases). Germline CDR1 reads MNHNS; CDR2 reads SASEGT. V dropped 3 bases and J dropped 4 bases, with 12 bases sitting between them. The CDR3 consists of 15 residues. The CDR3 DNA sequence: TGTGCCAGCAGTGACCTGACAGGTATTAATGAAAAACTGTTTTTT. It specifies CASSDLTGINEKLFF.

Remarks on this clone: The likely explanation is a read error, given a far larger clone one base away. V is TRBV27 and J is TRBJ2-7; possibly TRBD2 for D (5 bases). V lost 6 bases and J lost 5, with 26 bases in between. Germline assignment: CDR1 MNHEY and CDR2 SMNVEV (reference sequence). This CDR3 spans 17 amino acids. CDR3: CASRPDSSGGGVHEQYF. The CDR3 DNA follows: TGTGCCAGCAGACCCGACTCCAGCGGAGGTGGAGTCCACGAGCAGTACTTC.

Details on this clone: Other DNA sequences in the same sample also yield this CDR3. The V call is TRBV19, the J call TRBJ2-2, with D maybe TRBD1 (6 bases). V lost 2 bases, J lost 1 base, and 8 bases lay in between. CDR3 length: 15 amino acids. CDR1 LNHDA and CDR2 SQIVND come from the germline V gene (reference sequence). The DNA of the CDR3 is TGTGCCAGTAGTATAAGGGGACAGAACACCGGGGAGCTGTTTTTT. Amino acid sequence: CASSIRGQNTGELFF.

By sample fraction, this clone is medium-sized (0.01 to 0.1%). The sample holds other DNA sequences that translate to the same CDR3. This chain connects TRBV6-5 to TRBJ2-7, with D perhaps TRBD2 (5 bases). From germline, CDR1 is MNHEY and CDR2 SVGAGI. This CDR3 is 14 amino acids long. V was cut by 0 bases and J by 2 bases, with 8 bases left in between. This chain's CDR3 is CASSYSPGTYEQYF. The CDR3 nucleotides are TGTGCCAGCAGTTACTCTCCCGGGACCTACGAGCAGTACTTC.

The CDR3 DNA reads as TGCAGCGTTGAACAGTCAGGGGATACGTACGAGCAGTACTTC. As protein: CSVEQSGDTYEQYF. The chain combines TRBV29-1 with TRBJ2-5, with a weak D call TRBD1 (6 bases). TRBJ2-7 matches the DNA end more closely, so the J call is doubtful. Germline values: CDR1 SQVTM, CDR2 ANQGSEA. The CDR3 is made up of 14 amino acids.

This clone has just one count. The chain joins TRBV23-1 to TRBJ2-2; maybe TRBD2 (6 bases). TRBV23-1 is an ORF for which the function is uncertain. V lost 4 bases to trimming and J lost 0 bases, with 15 bases between them. The CDR3 runs 17 residues. Here the CDR3 reads CASSPPAGGPNTGELFF. DNA of the CDR3: TGCGCCAGCAGTCCCCCCGCCGGAGGGCCGAACACCGGGGAGCTGTTTTTT.

The count of this clone is one. The chain employs TRBV6-9 and TRBJ1-6, with no clear D. This CDR3 comprises 13 residues. V shed 2 bases and J shed 14 bases, with 13 bases lying between them. Germline V gene sequence: CDR1 MNHGY, CDR2 SVAAGI. The CDR3 spells CASSYIKFSALHF. The CDR3 region has the DNA TGTGCCAGCAGTTATATTAAGTTCTCGGCCCTCCACTTT.

The chain employs TRBV4-1 and TRBJ2-5, with D perhaps matching TRBD1 (6 bases). CDR3 length equals 17 residues. Germline V gene sequence: CDR1 MGHRA, CDR2 YSYEKL. Trimming stripped 0 bases from V and 2 bases from J, with 16 bases between. The CDR3: CASSQEGTGCIQETQYF. For the CDR3, the DNA is TGCGCCAGCAGCCAAGAGGGAACAGGGTGTATACAAGAGACCCAGTACTTC.

The CDR3 spells CASSALGGGDPDTQYF. CDR3 DNA sequence: TGCGCCAGCAGTGCCCTCGGGGGTGGGGATCCAGATACGCAGTATTTT. This chain connects TRBV10-2 to TRBJ2-3; D perhaps matches TRBD2 (6 bases). The V gene lost 4 bases and the J gene lost 4 bases, with 18 bases spanning the gap. CDR3 size: 16 residues. Looked up from germline, CDR1 is WSHSY and CDR2 is SAAADI.

The V gene is TRBV4-1, the J gene TRBJ1-1; TRBD1 might be the D (6 bases). Trimming took off 3 bases at V and 3 bases at J, with 23 bases between the two ends. The germline CDR1 and CDR2 sequences are MGHRA and YSYEKL. The CDR3 totals 18 residues. The CDR3 spells CASSQGTLTIPPDTEAFF. The DNA of the CDR3 is TGCGCCAGCAGCCAGGGGACACTCACGATCCCGCCTGACACTGAAGCTTTCTTT.

The chain links TRBV25-1 to TRBJ2-5, with a weak D call TRBD2 (5 bases). V was clipped by 4 bases and J by 3 bases, with 9 bases between them. The germline V gene encodes CDR1 MGHDK and CDR2 SYGVNS. The CDR3 runs 13 residues. The CDR3 here is CASSVPGKETQYF. CDR3 in DNA: TGTGCCAGCAGTGTTCCGGGGAAAGAGACCCAGTACTTC.

The J gene is TRBJ2-5, the V gene TRBV19; perhaps TRBD2 as D (6 bases). The CDR3 is 15 amino acids. V shed 3 bases and J shed 5 bases, with 16 bases lying between them. Germline lookup yields CDR1 LNHDA and CDR2 SQIVND (reference sequence). This chain's CDR3 is CASSIRGSSVETQYF. In nucleotides, the CDR3 is TGTGCCAGTAGTATCCGGGGGTCTTCTGTGGAGACCCAGTACTTC.